The text below deals with one TCR beta chain. Germline V gene sequence: CDR1 SNHLY, CDR2 FYNNEI. The CDR3 runs 13 residues. Between the trimmed V and J ends, which lost 7 bases and 6 bases, there was a span of 16 bases. The record originates from a study of blood T cell repertoires in COVID-19. Study overall: Some COVID-19 samples were acute and others convalescent; all came from the United States, Italy and Spain.

Per the authors' pipeline: By means of reference gene primer amplification, nucleated cell counts were estimated. Using immunoSEQ multiplex PCR, the repertoire was profiled, and TCRdb retains in-frame clones only, with some absent. That table furnishes V, J and clone size, whereas the DNA furnished D and trimming. The sample contains about 380,000 clones, 85% of which appear only once. Sequenced material: peripheral blood. The chain uses TRBV2 and TRBJ2-7, with D tentatively TRBD2 (6 bases). The origin of this receptor is a woman in her late teens or twenties with acute or convalescent COVID-19. Here the CDR3 reads CASIRAGDSEQYF. DNA for the CDR3: TGTGCCAGCATTAGAGCTGGGGACTCCGAGCAGTACTTC.